This is a list of T cell receptor beta chains from one sample in a study of blood T cell repertoires in COVID-19. Assay: immunoSEQ multiplex PCR; the TCRdb copy retains only in-frame clones and omits some. The sample holds under 60,000 clones, over 75% seen once. Material: peripheral blood. These receptors came from a human donor in a cohort sampled during active COVID-19. CDR3s include the opening cysteine and the closing phenylalanine or tryptophan. The D gene is left open where the match is weak. Only some rows state a clone size, as once, few, many or a class for expanded clones.

TRBV19	.	once	TRBJ1-2	TGTGCCAGTAGCACCCCGCCGGACTATGGCTACACCTTC	CASSTPPDYGYTF
TRBV2	TRBD1	.	TRBJ1-5	TGTGCCAGCAGCCCAGACAGGGGAAATCAGCCCCAGCATTTT	CASSPDRGNQPQHF
TRBV6-5	TRBD1	.	TRBJ2-1	TGTGCCAGCAGGCGGGACAGGGGGCAGGATGAGCAGTTCTTC	CASRRDRGQDEQFF
TRBV11-3	TRBD2	.	TRBJ2-5	TGTGCCATCTCTTCGGGGGGGAAAAAAGAGACCCAGTACTTC	CAISSGGKKETQYF
TRBV19	TRBD1	.	TRBJ2-1	TGTGCCAGTAGCCAGGACAGGGGGCTTACCCCTAGCTCCTACAATGAGCAGTTCTTC	CASSQDRGLTPSSYNEQFF
TRBV7-8	.	.	TRBJ2-2	TGTGCCAGCACCGACCTCTTCGGCGGTGCGAACACCGGGGAGCTGTTTTTT	CASTDLFGGANTGELFF
TRBV28	TRBD1	.	TRBJ1-2	TGTGCCAGCAGGGGACAGGAAACGAACTATGGCTACACCTTC	CASRGQETNYGYTF
TRBV4-2	TRBD1	once	TRBJ1-2	TGTGCCAGCAGCCATGACAGGGGTGAGTCGGCCTATGGCTACACCTTC	CASSHDRGESAYGYTF
TRBV6-2/TRBV6-3	.	once	TRBJ2-2	TGTGCCAGCAGTTACCGCGTAGCGAGCACCGGGGAGCTGTTTTTT	CASSYRVASTGELFF
TRBV11-2	.	.	TRBJ2-6	TGTGCCAGCAGCTTACTCGGGAGTAGTGGGGCCAACGTCCTGACTTTC	CASSLLGSSGANVLTF
TRBV2	.	.	TRBJ1-1	TGTGCCAGCAGTGAAGCACGGCAGGGAGCGGGGAACACTGAAGCTTTCTTT	CASSEARQGAGNTEAFF
TRBV7-9	.	once	TRBJ2-2	TGTGCCATTACGTTCTGGAGAGCTACCGGGGAGCTGTTTTTT	CAITFWRATGELFF
TRBV5-4	TRBD2	.	TRBJ2-7	TGTGCCAGCAGCTTACGGGTTTCCGGACTAGCGGACGAGCAGTACTTC	CASSLRVSGLADEQYF
TRBV6-2/TRBV6-3	TRBD1	.	TRBJ1-1	TGTGCCAGCAGTTACCCGGGACAGGGCCTAATGAACACTGAAGCTTTCTTT	CASSYPGQGLMNTEAFF
TRBV6-5	.	.	TRBJ1-2	TGTGCCAGCAGCCGGAAGAGGAGTAACTATGGCTACACCTTC	CASSRKRSNYGYTF
TRBV4-3	.	.	TRBJ2-5	TGCGCCAGCAGCCGGACTCCACGAGAGACCCAGTACTTC	CASSRTPRETQYF
TRBV5-1	TRBD2	.	TRBJ2-2	TGCGCCAGCGGGACTAGCGGCCTTAGCACCGGGGAGCTGTTTTTT	CASGTSGLSTGELFF
TRBV24-1	.	.	TRBJ2-1	TGTGCCACCAAGGGGGATGCCTCCTACAATGAGCAGTTCTTC	CATKGDASYNEQFF
TRBV18	TRBD2	.	TRBJ2-2	TGTGCCAGCTCACCACCGGGCGGGAGACGAGTTGCCGGGGAGCTGTTTTTT	CASSPPGGRRVAGELFF
TRBV9	TRBD2	few	TRBJ2-2	TGTGCCAGCAGTACTAGCGCGGGGGACACCGGGGAGCTGTTTTTT	CASSTSAGDTGELFF
TRBV2	.	few	TRBJ2-7	TGTGCCAGCAGCCCAGGCGCAGGGTTTGTCGAGCAGTACTTC	CASSPGAGFVEQYF
TRBV4-3	.	.	TRBJ1-5	TGCGCCAGCAGCCAAGGAAACATTGATCAGCCCCAGCATTTT	CASSQGNIDQPQHF
TRBV5-1	.	.	TRBJ2-5	TGCGCCAGAGGGGACAAACCGAACAAAGAGACCCAGTACTTC	CARGDKPNKETQYF
TRBV28	TRBD1	.	TRBJ2-7	TGTGCCAGCAGGGATCCGGACAGGGCATCCTACGAGCAGTACTTC	CASRDPDRASYEQYF
TRBV29-1	.	.	TRBJ2-5	TGCAGCGTTGAAGAGGCGGGGTCCCAAGAGACCCAGTACTTC	CSVEEAGSQETQYF
TRBV12-1	.	.	TRBJ2-5	TGTGCCAGCAGCTTTGTAATTACTAGCGTTCACAAGGGAGAGACCCAGTACTTC	CASSFVITSVHKGETQYF
TRBV11-2	.	.	TRBJ1-1	TGTGCCAGCAGCTTTCCAGGGAACACTGAAGCTTTCTTT	CASSFPGNTEAFF
TRBV2	.	.	TRBJ1-4	TGTGCCAGCAGTGAACAACAGTCTAATGAAAAACTGTTTTTT	CASSEQQSNEKLFF
TRBV6-5	TRBD1	medium-sized	TRBJ2-7	TGTGCCAGCAGTTCACAGGGGGCGCTTTTAGAGCAGTACTTC	CASSSQGALLEQYF
TRBV29-1	TRBD2	.	TRBJ2-3	TGCAGCGTCGCGCAATGGACTAGCGGTCCCGTGGATACGCAGTATTTT	CSVAQWTSGPVDTQYF
TRBV9	.	once	TRBJ2-1	TGTGCCAGCAATTTAGACGGGAGCTCCTACAATGAGCAGTTCTTC	CASNLDGSSYNEQFF
TRBV9	TRBD2	.	TRBJ2-3	TGTGCCAGCAGCCCTCGGACTAGCGGGAGGGGAGATACGCAGTATTTT	CASSPRTSGRGDTQYF
TRBV25-1	TRBD2	.	TRBJ2-3	TGTGCCAGCAGTGACTTCGGCGGGAGGGACACAGATACGCAGTATTTT	CASSDFGGRDTDTQYF
TRBV20-1	TRBD1	.	TRBJ2-1	TGCAGTGCTAGTAGCCCGGACAGGGGGCGATTTGTTCCGTTCTTC	CSASSPDRGRFVPFF
TRBV7-2	TRBD2	few	TRBJ2-1	TGTGCCAGCAGCAAAGCGGGAGGGGGGGCTGAGCAGTTCTTC	CASSKAGGGAEQFF
TRBV6-5	TRBD2	.	TRBJ2-1	TGTGCCAGCACCCTAGCGGGAGGTGAGCAGTTCTTC	CASTLAGGEQFF
TRBV7-3	.	.	TRBJ1-1	TGTGCCAGCAGCTTCGGTGGAGGATCGAACACTGAAGCTTTCTTT	CASSFGGGSNTEAFF